This entry describes one T cell receptor (beta chain). Antigen specificity is unknown. The data were obtained in a study of cytomegalovirus exposure and HLA in healthy donors. About the research overall: An early data release held around 80 million unique TCRs from HLA-typed donors. Study-wide results and caveats: It was confirmed in vitro that a few of the CMV-associated chains were specific for CMV antigens. The study designated around 150 TCR beta chains cytomegalovirus-associated.

The primer mix had 60 Vbeta and 13 Jbeta primers. Measured with immunoSEQ multiplex PCR; TCRdb has only the in-frame clones, and not every one. Of some 74,000 clones listed, 65% to 70% are singletons. When sampled, the donors appeared nominally healthy, though they likely had unrecorded immune exposures. The germline V gene has CDR1 SGHNT and CDR2 YYREEE (reference sequence). This CDR3 region has 13 residues. V shed 4 bases and J shed 7 bases, with 9 bases lying between them. The chain recombines TRBV5-4 with TRBJ1-6, with a tentative D call TRBD1 (5 bases). The TCR originated in a man between 35 and 55 years old in good health and CMV-seropositive. The sequencing sample was made of PBMCs. The CDR3 sequence is CASSRAGNSPLHF. For the CDR3, the DNA is TGTGCCAGCAGCAGGGCAGGGAATTCACCCCTCCACTTT.